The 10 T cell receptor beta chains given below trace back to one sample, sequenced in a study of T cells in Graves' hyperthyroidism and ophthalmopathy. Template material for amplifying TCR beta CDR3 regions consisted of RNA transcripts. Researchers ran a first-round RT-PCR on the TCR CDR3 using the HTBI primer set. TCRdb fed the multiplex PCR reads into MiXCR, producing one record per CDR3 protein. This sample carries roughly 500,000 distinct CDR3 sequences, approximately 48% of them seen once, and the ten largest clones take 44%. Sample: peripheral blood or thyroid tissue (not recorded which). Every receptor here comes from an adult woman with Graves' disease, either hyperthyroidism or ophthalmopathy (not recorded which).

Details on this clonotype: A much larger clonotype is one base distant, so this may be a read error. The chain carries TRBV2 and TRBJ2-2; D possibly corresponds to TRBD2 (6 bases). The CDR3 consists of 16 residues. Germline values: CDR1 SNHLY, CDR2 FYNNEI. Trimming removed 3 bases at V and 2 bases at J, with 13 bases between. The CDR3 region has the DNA TGTGCCAGCAGTGAGGAGGGACCAGGAAACACCGGGGAGCTGTTTTTT. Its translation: CASSEEGPGNTGELFF.

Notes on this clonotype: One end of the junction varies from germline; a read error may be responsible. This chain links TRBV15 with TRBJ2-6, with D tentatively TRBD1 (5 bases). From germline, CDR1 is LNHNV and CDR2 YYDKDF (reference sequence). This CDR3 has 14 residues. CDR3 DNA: TGTGCCGCCAGCGTTTCTGTTGGGGCCAACGTCCTTACTTTC. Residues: CAASVSVGANVLTF. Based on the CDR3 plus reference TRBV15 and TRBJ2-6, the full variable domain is DAMVIQNPRYQVTQFGKPVTLSCSQTLNHNVMYWYQQKSSQAPKLLFHYYDKDFNNEADTPDNFQSRRPNTSFCFLDIRSPGLGDTAMYLCAASVSVGANVLTFGAGSRLTVL.

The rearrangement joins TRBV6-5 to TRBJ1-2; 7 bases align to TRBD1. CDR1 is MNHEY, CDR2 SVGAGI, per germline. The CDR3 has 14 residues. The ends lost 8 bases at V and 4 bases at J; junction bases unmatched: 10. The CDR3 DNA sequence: TGTGCCAGCGTAACCTTCCGGGACAGCTATGGCTACACCTTC. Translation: CASVTFRDSYGYTF.

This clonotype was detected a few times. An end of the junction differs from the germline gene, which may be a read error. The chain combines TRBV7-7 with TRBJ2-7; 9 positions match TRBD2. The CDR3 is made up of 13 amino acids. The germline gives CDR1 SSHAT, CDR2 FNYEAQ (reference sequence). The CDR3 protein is CASRQTSGYEQYF. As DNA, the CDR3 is TGTGCTAGCAGGCAGACTAGCGGCTACGAGCAGTACTTC.

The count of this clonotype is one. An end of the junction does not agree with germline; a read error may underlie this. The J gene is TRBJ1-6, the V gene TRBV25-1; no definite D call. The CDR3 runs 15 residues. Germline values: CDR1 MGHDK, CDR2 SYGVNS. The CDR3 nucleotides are TGTGCCTGCAGTGCCAGGACGTCTGGTTGGTCACCCCTCCACTTT. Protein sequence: CACSARTSGWSPLHF.

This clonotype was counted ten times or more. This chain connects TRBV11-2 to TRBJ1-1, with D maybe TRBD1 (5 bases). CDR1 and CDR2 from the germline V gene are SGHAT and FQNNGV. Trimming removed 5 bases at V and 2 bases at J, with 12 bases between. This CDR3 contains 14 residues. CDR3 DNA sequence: TGTGCCAGCAGCCCCCACAGGTTAAACACTGAAGCTTTCTTT. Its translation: CASSPHRLNTEAFF. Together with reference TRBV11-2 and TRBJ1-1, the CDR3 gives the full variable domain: EAGVAQSPRYKIIEKRQSVAFWCNPISGHATLYWYQQILGQGPKLLIQFQNNGVVDDSQLPKDRFSAERLKGVDSTLKIQPAKLEDSAVYLCASSPHRLNTEAFFGQGTRLTVV.

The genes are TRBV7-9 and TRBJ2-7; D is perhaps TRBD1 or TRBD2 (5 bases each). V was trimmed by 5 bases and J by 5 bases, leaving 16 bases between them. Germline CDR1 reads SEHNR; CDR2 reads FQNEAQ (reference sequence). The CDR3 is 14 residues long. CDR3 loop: CASSPGPTPNEQYF. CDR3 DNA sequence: TGTGCCAGCAGCCCGGGACCGACCCCCAACGAGCAGTACTTC.

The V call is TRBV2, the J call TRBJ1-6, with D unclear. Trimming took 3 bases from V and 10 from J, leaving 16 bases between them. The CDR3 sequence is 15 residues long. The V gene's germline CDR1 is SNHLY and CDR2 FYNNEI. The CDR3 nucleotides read TGTGCCAGCAGTGAGGAGGGTCAGTCACGGTCACCCCTCCACTTT. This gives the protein CASSEEGQSRSPLHF.

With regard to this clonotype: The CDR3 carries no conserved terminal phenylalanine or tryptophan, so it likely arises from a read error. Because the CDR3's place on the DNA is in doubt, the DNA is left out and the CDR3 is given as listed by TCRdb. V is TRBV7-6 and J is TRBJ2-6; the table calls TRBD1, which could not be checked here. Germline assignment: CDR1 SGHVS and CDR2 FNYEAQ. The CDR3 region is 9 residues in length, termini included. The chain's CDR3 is CASSVNRGR.

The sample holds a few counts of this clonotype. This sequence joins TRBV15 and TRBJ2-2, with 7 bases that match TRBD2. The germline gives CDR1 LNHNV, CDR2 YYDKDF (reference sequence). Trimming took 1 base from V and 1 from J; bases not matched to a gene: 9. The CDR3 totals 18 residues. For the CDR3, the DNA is TGTGCCACCAGCAGAGCGCTCGGTGTAGCGGGGAACACCGGGGAGCTGTTTTTT. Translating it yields CATSRALGVAGNTGELFF.